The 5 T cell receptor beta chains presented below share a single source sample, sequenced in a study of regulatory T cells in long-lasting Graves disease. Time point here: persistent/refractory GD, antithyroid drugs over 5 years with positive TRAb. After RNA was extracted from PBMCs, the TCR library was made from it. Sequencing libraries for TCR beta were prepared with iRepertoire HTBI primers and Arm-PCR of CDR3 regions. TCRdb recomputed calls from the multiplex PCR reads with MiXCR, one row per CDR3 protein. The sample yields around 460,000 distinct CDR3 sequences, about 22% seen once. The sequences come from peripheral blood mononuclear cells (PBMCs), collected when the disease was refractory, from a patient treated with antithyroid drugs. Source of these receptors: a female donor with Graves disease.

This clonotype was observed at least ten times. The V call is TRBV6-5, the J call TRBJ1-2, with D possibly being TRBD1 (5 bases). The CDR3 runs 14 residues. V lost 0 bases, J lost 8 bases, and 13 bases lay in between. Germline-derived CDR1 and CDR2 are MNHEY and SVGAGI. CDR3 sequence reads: CASSYSKAGDGYTF. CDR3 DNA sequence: TGTGCCAGCAGTTACTCGAAGGCGGGGGACGGCTACACCTTC.

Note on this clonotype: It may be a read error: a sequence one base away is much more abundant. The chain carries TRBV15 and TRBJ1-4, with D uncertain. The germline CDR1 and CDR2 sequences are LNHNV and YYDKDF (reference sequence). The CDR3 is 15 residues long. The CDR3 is CATSPGGATNGKLFF. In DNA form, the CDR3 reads TGTGCCACCAGCCCCGGCGGCGCAACTAATGGAAAACTGTTTTTT.

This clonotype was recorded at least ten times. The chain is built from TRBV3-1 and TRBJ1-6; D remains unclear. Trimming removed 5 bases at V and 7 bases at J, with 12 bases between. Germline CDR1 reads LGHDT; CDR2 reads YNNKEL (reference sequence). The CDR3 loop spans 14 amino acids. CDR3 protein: CASSVTTANSPLHF. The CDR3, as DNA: TGTGCCAGCAGCGTAACCACAGCAAATTCACCCCTCCACTTT.

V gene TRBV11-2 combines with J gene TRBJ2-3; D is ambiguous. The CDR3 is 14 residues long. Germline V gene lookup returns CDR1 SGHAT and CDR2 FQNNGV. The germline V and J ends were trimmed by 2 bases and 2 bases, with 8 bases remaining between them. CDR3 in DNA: TGTGCCAGCAGCTTAAGTCGGTCCACAGATACGCAGTATTTT. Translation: CASSLSRSTDTQYF.

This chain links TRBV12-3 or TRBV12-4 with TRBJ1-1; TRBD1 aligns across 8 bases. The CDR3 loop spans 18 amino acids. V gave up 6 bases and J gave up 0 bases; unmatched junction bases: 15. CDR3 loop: CASRSGTGGRGVNTEAFF. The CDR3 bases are TGTGCCAGCAGGTCCGGGACAGGAGGGAGGGGTGTGAACACTGAAGCTTTCTTT.